This T cell receptor beta chain was profiled in a study of radiotherapy plus CTLA-4 blockade in lung cancer. Overall study: Roughly a sixth of enrolled patients responded objectively, and around 30% had disease control. Study conclusions and caveats: Interferon-beta and early blood T cell clone dynamics reportedly predicted response best.

Data came from immunoSEQ multiplex PCR; TCRdb stores just in-frame clones and leaves some out. The data hold approximately 44,000 clones, with approximately 76% observed a single time. This CDR3 has 15 amino acids. Trimming removed 3 bases from V and 1 base from J, with 11 bases in between. From germline, CDR1 is SGHAT and CDR2 FQNNGV. Each patient with chemo-refractory metastatic non-small-cell lung cancer was treated with focal radiation plus CTLA-4 blockade using ipilimumab. A word on this clone: Its matching antigen is unknown.

The chain has TRBV11-2 and TRBJ2-3; the D is unclear. Sample: peripheral blood, taken from a patient treated with radiotherapy plus ipilimumab. The sequence came from a human donor with non-small cell lung cancer who had stable disease on radiotherapy plus ipilimumab. The CDR3 spells CASSFGRDGTDTQYF. In DNA form, the CDR3 reads TGTGCCAGCAGCTTCGGTCGCGATGGCACAGATACGCAGTATTTT.